This T cell receptor (beta chain) was obtained from a study of blood T cell repertoires in COVID-19. On the study more broadly: Italy, Spain and the United States were the sources of the convalescent and acute COVID-19 samples. Sources were T cells, B-cell-depleted T cells, or PBMCs; the material itself was cDNA or gDNA.

Trimming at V came to 6 bases and at J to 4 bases, leaving 2 bases not matched to a gene. Germline V gives CDR1 MDHEN, CDR2 SYDVKM. This CDR3 is built from 12 residues. Per the original methods: Reference gene primer amplification gave estimated nucleated cell counts. Here immunoSEQ multiplex PCR was the method, and the copy in TCRdb shows in-frame clones only, minus some. V and J calls and clone size come straight from that table; D and trimming were deduced from the DNA. Altogether around 150,000 clones are present, 81% being singletons, with the ten largest covering almost 8.5%. This clonotype originated in a woman aged 55-70 years with active or convalescent COVID-19. The genes are TRBV28 and TRBJ2-5, with 7 bases fitting TRBD1. Material: peripheral blood. DNA for the CDR3: TGTGCCAGCAGGAGGACAGGAGAGACCCAGTACTTC. It specifies CASRRTGETQYF.